This T cell receptor beta chain is drawn from a study of cytomegalovirus exposure and HLA in healthy donors. Study conclusions and caveats: Another analysis was done later, and it associated roughly 15,000 TCR beta sequences with HLA alleles at 0.05 false discovery rate. Later analysis revealed greater clonal expansion in HLA-associated TCR beta chains than in equally common others. The productive fraction for most TCR beta V segments was about 87% or about 30% in an earlier analysis.

PCR used 60 Vbeta primers and 13 Jbeta primers. Generated by immunoSEQ multiplex PCR, the TCRdb table keeps only in-frame clones and is missing some. The sample holds about 110,000 clones, around 80% seen once. Trimming shortened V by 5 bases and J by 7 bases, and 12 bases separated the two germline ends. Germline values: CDR1 SGHNT, CDR2 YENEEA. The CDR3 contains 13 residues. Notes on this clone: The antigen is not known.

The clonotype was recovered from a man aged 25-40 years in good health and CMV-seropositive. The sequenced material came from PBMCs. The chain uses TRBV11-3 and TRBJ2-1, with D hard to call. The CDR3 DNA reads as TGTGCCAGCAGCCATCCCTCGAGAAATGAGCAGTTCTTC. Protein: CASSHPSRNEQFF.